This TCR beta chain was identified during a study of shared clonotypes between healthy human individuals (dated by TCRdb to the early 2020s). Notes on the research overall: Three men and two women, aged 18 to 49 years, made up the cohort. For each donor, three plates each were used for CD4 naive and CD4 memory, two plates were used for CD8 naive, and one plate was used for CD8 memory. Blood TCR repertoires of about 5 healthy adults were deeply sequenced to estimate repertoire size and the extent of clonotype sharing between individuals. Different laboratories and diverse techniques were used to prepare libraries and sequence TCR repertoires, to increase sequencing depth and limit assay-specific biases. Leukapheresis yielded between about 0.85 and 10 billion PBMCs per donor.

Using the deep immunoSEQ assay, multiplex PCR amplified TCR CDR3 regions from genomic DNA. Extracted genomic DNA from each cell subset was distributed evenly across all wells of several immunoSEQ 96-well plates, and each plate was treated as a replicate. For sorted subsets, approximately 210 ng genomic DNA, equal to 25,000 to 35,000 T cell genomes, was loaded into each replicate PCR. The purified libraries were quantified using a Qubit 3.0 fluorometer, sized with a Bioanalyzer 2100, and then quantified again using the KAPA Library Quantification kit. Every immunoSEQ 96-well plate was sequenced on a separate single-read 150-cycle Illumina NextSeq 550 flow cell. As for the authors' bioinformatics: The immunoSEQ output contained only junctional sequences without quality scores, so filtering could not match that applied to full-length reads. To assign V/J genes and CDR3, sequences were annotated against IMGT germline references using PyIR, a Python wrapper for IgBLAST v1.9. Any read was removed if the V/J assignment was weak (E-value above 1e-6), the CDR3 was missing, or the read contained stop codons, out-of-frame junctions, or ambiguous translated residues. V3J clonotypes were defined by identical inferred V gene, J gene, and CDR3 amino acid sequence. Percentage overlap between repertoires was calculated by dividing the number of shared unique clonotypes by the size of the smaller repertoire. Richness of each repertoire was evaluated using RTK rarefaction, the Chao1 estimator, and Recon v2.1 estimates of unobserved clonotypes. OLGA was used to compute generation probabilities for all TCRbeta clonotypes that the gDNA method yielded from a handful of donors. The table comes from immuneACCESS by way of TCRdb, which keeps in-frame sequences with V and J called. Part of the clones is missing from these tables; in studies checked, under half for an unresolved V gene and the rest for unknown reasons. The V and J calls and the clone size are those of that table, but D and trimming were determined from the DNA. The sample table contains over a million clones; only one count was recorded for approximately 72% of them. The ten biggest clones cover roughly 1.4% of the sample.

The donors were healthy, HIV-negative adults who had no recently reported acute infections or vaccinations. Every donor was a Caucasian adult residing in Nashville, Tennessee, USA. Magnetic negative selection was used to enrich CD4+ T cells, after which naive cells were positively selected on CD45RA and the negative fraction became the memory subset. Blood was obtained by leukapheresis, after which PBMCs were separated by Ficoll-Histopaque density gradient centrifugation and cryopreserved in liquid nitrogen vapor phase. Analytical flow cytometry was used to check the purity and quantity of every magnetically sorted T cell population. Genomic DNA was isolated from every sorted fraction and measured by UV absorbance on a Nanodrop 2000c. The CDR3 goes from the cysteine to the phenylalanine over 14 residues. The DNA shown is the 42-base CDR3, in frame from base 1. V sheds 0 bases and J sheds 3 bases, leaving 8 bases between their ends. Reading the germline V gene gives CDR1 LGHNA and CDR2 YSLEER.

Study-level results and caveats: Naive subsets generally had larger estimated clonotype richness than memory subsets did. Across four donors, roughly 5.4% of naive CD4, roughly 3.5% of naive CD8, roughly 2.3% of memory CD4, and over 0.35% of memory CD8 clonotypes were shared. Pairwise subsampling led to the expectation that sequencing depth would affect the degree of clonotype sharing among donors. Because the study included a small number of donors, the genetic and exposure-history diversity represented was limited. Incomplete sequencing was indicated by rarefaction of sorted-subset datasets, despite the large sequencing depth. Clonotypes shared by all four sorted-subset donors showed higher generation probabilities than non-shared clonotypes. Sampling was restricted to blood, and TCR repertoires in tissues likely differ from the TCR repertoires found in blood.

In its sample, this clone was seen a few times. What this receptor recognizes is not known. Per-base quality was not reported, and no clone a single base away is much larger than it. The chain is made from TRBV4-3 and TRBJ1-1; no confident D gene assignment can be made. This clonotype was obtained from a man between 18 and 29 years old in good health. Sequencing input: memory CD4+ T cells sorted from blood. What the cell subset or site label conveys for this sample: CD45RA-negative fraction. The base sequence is TGCGCCAGCAGCCAAGATTTCGGGCACACTGAAGCTTTCTTT. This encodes CASSQDFGHTEAFF.